The 29 T cell receptor beta chains listed next were all sequenced from one sample in a study of cytomegalovirus exposure and HLA in healthy donors. Measured with immunoSEQ multiplex PCR; TCRdb has only the in-frame clones, and not every one. In the table there are about 160,000 clones, 85% to 90% of which are singletons. The sample consisted of PBMCs. All receptors come from a woman aged 25 to 39 in good health and CMV-seronegative.

The rearrangement uses TRBV7-8 and TRBJ1-2; D unresolved. Germline CDR1 is SGHVS and CDR2 is FQNEAQ. Trimming left V 1 base short and J 2 bases short, with 5 bases between. The CDR3 is 13 amino acids. CDR3 coding DNA: TGTGCCAGCAGCTTAGAAGGGAACTATGGCTACACCTTC. This gives the protein CASSLEGNYGYTF.

V gene TRBV6-5 combines with J gene TRBJ2-1; 9 bases align to TRBD1. Germline values: CDR1 MNHEY, CDR2 SVGAGI. With 2 bases clipped from V and 4 bases from J, the junction kept 3 bases outside the gene matches. The CDR3 covers 15 residues. In DNA, the CDR3 is TGTGCCAGCAGTTACAACGGACAGGGGTACAATGAGCAGTTCTTC. Translating it yields CASSYNGQGYNEQFF.

A remark on this clone: The germline gene is not matched at one end of the junction; a read error may be the cause. The chain employs TRBV7-7 and TRBJ2-2; perhaps D is TRBD1 or TRBD2 (5 bases each). The CDR3 runs 15 residues. CDR1 and CDR2 from the germline V gene are SSHAT and FNYEAQ (reference sequence). CDR3 in DNA: TGTGCTAGCAGCGAGGTCCAACTAGGGGCCGGGGAGCTGTTTTTT. Its translation: CASSEVQLGAGELFF.

The rearrangement uses TRBV28 and TRBJ2-7; a possible D gene is TRBD1 (5 bases). Germline CDR1 is MDHEN and CDR2 is SYDVKM. Trimming removed 6 bases at V and 0 bases at J, with 15 bases between. This CDR3 has 15 amino acids. The CDR3 here is CASRATVSPSYEQYF. The CDR3 nucleotides are TGTGCCAGCAGGGCGACAGTATCACCCTCCTACGAGCAGTACTTC.

CDR3 residues: CASSLVTGEQYF. The CDR3 DNA is TGTGCCAGCAGCTTAGTGACGGGGGAGCAGTACTTC. J is TRBJ2-7 and V is TRBV7-9; a weak D match, TRBD2 (5 bases). The germline V gene encodes CDR1 SEHNR and CDR2 FQNEAQ (reference sequence). Trimming took 1 base from V and 7 from J, leaving 8 bases between them. The CDR3 has 12 amino acids.

V and J are TRBV7-2 and TRBJ1-3, with D maybe TRBD1 (5 bases). The germline CDR1 and CDR2 sequences are SGHTA and FQGNSA. This CDR3 spans 14 amino acids. V lost 5 bases and J 4 bases, leaving 12 bases between the germline ends. CDR3 bases: TGTGCCAGCAGCCCCGGCGGGGCAGGAAACACCATATATTTT. Translated: CASSPGGAGNTIYF.

The chain couples TRBV5-6 to TRBJ2-7; 11 bases match TRBD2. The J segment lost 3 bases and the V segment lost 2 bases, leaving 4 bases of the junction unmatched. The CDR3 contains 15 residues. Looked up from germline, CDR1 is SGHDT and CDR2 is YYEEEE. The CDR3 here is CASSFGGLADYEQYF. In DNA form, the CDR3 reads TGTGCCAGCAGCTTTGGGGGACTAGCGGACTACGAGCAGTACTTC.

In DNA form, the CDR3 reads TGTGCCACCAGCGAAAGGACTAGCGGGTTACATGAGCAGTTCTTC. This encodes CATSERTSGLHEQFF. The chain is built from TRBV15 and TRBJ2-1; 11 nucleotides agree with TRBD2. Looked up from germline, CDR1 is LNHNV and CDR2 is YYDKDF (reference sequence). This CDR3 is 15 amino acids long. The junction had 8 bases not matched to a gene; V was cut back by 5 bases and J by 8 bases.

This sequence joins TRBV11-2 and TRBJ2-7; D perhaps matches TRBD2 (6 bases). Germline CDR1 reads SGHAT; CDR2 reads FQNNGV. The CDR3 length is 15 residues. V lost 2 bases and J lost 9, with 20 bases in between. CDR3 bases: TGTGCCAGCAGCTTATTTGGGACGCGGGGCCCGGGGCAGTACTTC. Protein: CASSLFGTRGPGQYF.

The chain carries TRBV5-1 and TRBJ2-7; 12 nucleotides align to TRBD2. Germline CDR1 SGHRS, CDR2 YFSETQ. The CDR3 consists of 18 residues. Germline trimming cut 4 bases from V and 0 bases from J; bases unmatched to any gene: 11. The CDR3: CASSLSRTSGATSYEQYF. As DNA, the CDR3 is TGCGCCAGCAGCCTTTCTAGGACTAGCGGGGCGACCTCCTACGAGCAGTACTTC.

As DNA, the CDR3 is TGTGCCAGCTCACCCCGACAACTTGGGGTTTACGAGCAGTACTTC. Its protein is CASSPRQLGVYEQYF. The chain joins TRBV18 to TRBJ2-7; D remains unclear. The germline V gene encodes CDR1 KGHSH and CDR2 LQKENI. The CDR3 is made up of 15 amino acids. V was trimmed by 3 bases and J by 4 bases, leaving 16 bases between them.

This rearrangement joins TRBV19 to TRBJ1-5, with D hard to call. This CDR3 has 15 residues. The V end lost 4 bases, the J end lost 3 bases, and 13 bases lay between the germline ends. Germline V gene sequence: CDR1 LNHDA, CDR2 SQIVND (reference sequence). The CDR3: CASSTPRQYNQPQHF. DNA of the CDR3: TGTGCCAGTAGTACCCCCCGGCAGTACAATCAGCCCCAGCATTTT. The complete variable domain, with remaining parts taken from reference TRBV19 and TRBJ1-5, reads DGGITQSPKYLFRKEGQNVTLSCEQNLNHDAMYWYRQDPGQGLRLIYYSQIVNDFQKGDIAEGYSVSREKKESFPLTVTSAQKNPTAFYLCASSTPRQYNQPQHFGDGTRLSIL.

The rearrangement uses TRBV4-1 and TRBJ2-3; D ambiguous. Germline CDR1 and CDR2: MGHRA and YSYEKL. V lost 1 base to trimming and J lost 8 bases, with 7 bases between them. This CDR3 is built from 12 residues. CDR3 residues: CASSQGSGTQYF. The CDR3 DNA is TGCGCCAGCAGCCAAGGTTCGGGTACGCAGTATTTT.

This chain links TRBV4-3 with TRBJ1-4; no reliable D call. There are 17 residues in the CDR3. Germline V CDR1 and CDR2: LGHNA, YSLEER. V gave up 1 base and J gave up 4 bases, with 16 bases separating them. The CDR3 region has the DNA TGCGCCAGCAGCCAAGGGAACTTGGGCGTCATTAATGAAAAACTGTTTTTT. This gives the protein CASSQGNLGVINEKLFF.

This clone was detected only once. J is TRBJ1-1 and V is TRBV2, with D perhaps matching TRBD1 (6 bases). There are 14 residues in the CDR3. The V end was cut by 2 bases, the J end by 1 base, with 8 bases between. The germline gives CDR1 SNHLY, CDR2 FYNNEI. As DNA, the CDR3 is TGTGCCAGCAGTGAATCCAGGGGGAACACTGAAGCTTTCTTT. Its translation: CASSESRGNTEAFF. Drawing the rest from reference TRBV2 and TRBJ1-1, the complete variable domain is EPEVTQTPSHQVTQMGQEVILRCVPISNHLYFYWYRQILGQKVEFLVSFYNNEISEKSEIFDDQFSVERPDGSNFTLKIRSTKLEDSAMYFCASSESRGNTEAFFGQGTRLTVV.

The rearrangement uses TRBV27 and TRBJ2-5; possible D gene TRBD1, 6 bases. Germline V gene data show CDR1 as MNHEY and CDR2 as SMNVEV (reference sequence). V was trimmed by 3 bases and J by 2 bases, leaving 13 bases between them. The CDR3 runs 15 residues. The CDR3: CASSFLTGQQETQYF. The CDR3 coding sequence is TGTGCCAGCAGTTTTCTAACAGGGCAACAAGAGACCCAGTACTTC.

Comment on this clone: At one of its ends the junction is not consistent with the germline gene, which may arise from a read error. J is TRBJ2-2 and V is TRBV7-7; D is undetermined. The CDR3 covers 13 residues. Per the germline V gene, CDR1 is SSHAT and CDR2 is FNYEAQ (reference sequence). For the CDR3, the DNA is TGTGCTAGCAGCCCTCTTGACACCGGGGAGCTGTTTTTT. This codes for CASSPLDTGELFF.

This clone was detected once. V gene TRBV5-4 combines with J gene TRBJ1-1; D is uncertain. Per the germline V gene, CDR1 is SGHNT and CDR2 is YYREEE (reference sequence). The CDR3 contains 16 residues. V was pared by 5 bases and J by 0 bases, with 17 bases between. The CDR3 region has the DNA TGTGCCAGCAGTACGGGCCAGCGGGATGTGAACACTGAAGCTTTCTTT. It yields the protein CASSTGQRDVNTEAFF.

This clone was detected once. The chain is built from TRBV4-2 and TRBJ1-3, with D possibly matching TRBD1 (5 bases). V was cut by 6 bases and J by 2 bases, with 26 bases left in between. The CDR3 totals 19 residues. The germline V gene encodes CDR1 LGHNA and CDR2 YNFKEQ. The CDR3 sequence is CASSPSGTPSFSAGNTIYF. In nucleotides, the CDR3 is TGTGCCAGCAGTCCATCCGGGACTCCTTCCTTCTCAGCTGGAAACACCATATATTTT.

The chain recombines TRBV4-3 with TRBJ2-7, with D perhaps TRBD1 (5 bases). The V end was cut by 0 bases, the J end by 4 bases, with 13 bases between. CDR1 is LGHNA, CDR2 YSLEER, per germline. The CDR3 runs to 15 residues. CDR3 sequence reads: CASSQDLGVRYEQYF. CDR3 in DNA: TGCGCCAGCAGCCAAGATCTAGGGGTGCGGTACGAGCAGTACTTC.

This chain connects TRBV4-3 to TRBJ2-7; 9 bases align to TRBD1. Trimming cost V 4 bases and J 9 bases; bases outside gene matches: 13. The germline V gene encodes CDR1 LGHNA and CDR2 YSLEER. There are 15 residues in the CDR3. The CDR3 DNA reads as TGCGCCAGCAGCCCTCGACAGGGGGGTTTTCTAGGGCAGTACTTC. This gives the protein CASSPRQGGFLGQYF.

This clone was counted a single time. The chain has TRBV7-2 and TRBJ1-6; no clear D gene. Per the germline V gene, CDR1 is SGHTA and CDR2 is FQGNSA. CDR3 length: 15 residues. V lost 0 bases and J lost 5, with 8 bases in between. The CDR3 loop reads CASSLAGQHNSPLHF. In DNA, the CDR3 is TGTGCCAGCAGCTTAGCGGGCCAGCATAATTCACCCCTCCACTTT.

This rearrangement joins TRBV30 to TRBJ1-2; 7 nucleotides agree with TRBD1. From germline, CDR1 is GTSNPN and CDR2 SVGIG (reference sequence). V was pared by 8 bases and J by 2 bases, with 8 bases of the junction left unmatched. The CDR3 totals 13 residues. For the CDR3, the DNA is TGTGCCGGACAGGACCGAACGAACTATGGCTACACCTTC. Translation: CAGQDRTNYGYTF.

The chain combines TRBV27 with TRBJ1-6; weak D call: TRBD1 (6 bases). Trimming pared 3 bases from V and 8 bases from J, leaving 14 bases between. Germline CDR1 MNHEY, CDR2 SMNVEV (reference sequence). The CDR3 runs 15 residues. CDR3 amino acids: CASSFFWGAYSPLHF. CDR3 nucleotide sequence: TGTGCCAGCAGTTTTTTCTGGGGGGCGTATTCACCCCTCCACTTT.

This sequence joins TRBV6-1 and TRBJ2-7; D call uncertain. V was shortened by 3 bases and J by 9 bases, with 15 bases between the two germline ends. Germline V gene lookup returns CDR1 MNHNS and CDR2 SASEGT. The CDR3 length is 13 residues. Here the CDR3 reads CASSDGQTGVQYF. DNA for the CDR3: TGTGCCAGCAGTGATGGGCAGACTGGAGTGCAGTACTTC.

This chain uses TRBV6-1 with TRBJ2-7; TRBD1 matches 9 bases. The CDR3 is 15 residues long. The V gene end was trimmed by 4 bases and the J gene end by 1 base; junction bases not matched to a gene: 5. CDR1 is MNHNS, CDR2 SASEGT, per germline. CDR3 residues: CASSGWGQGSYEQYF. The CDR3 DNA sequence: TGTGCCAGCAGTGGTTGGGGACAGGGTTCCTACGAGCAGTACTTC.

The chain carries TRBV27 and TRBJ1-2; D not resolved. Trimming shortened V by 1 base and J by 1 base, and 10 bases separated the two germline ends. CDR3 length: 15 amino acids. Per germline, CDR1 MNHEY and CDR2 SMNVEV (reference sequence). The CDR3 sequence: CASSLYFGINYGYTF. The CDR3 coding sequence is TGTGCCAGCAGTTTATATTTCGGTATTAACTATGGCTACACCTTC.

The CDR3 region has the DNA TGCGCCAGCAGCCCCCGGGACAATGAGCAGTTCTTC. Amino acids: CASSPRDNEQFF. The V and J genes are TRBV5-1 and TRBJ2-1, with D hard to call. This CDR3 is built from 12 residues. V shed 4 bases and J shed 5 bases, with 7 bases lying between them. In germline, CDR1 is SGHRS, CDR2 YFSETQ.

V is TRBV7-8 and J is TRBJ2-1; 8 bases line up with TRBD2. With 5 bases clipped from V and 9 bases from J, the junction kept 9 bases outside the gene matches. There are 14 residues in the CDR3. Germline lookup yields CDR1 SGHVS and CDR2 FQNEAQ. The CDR3 bases are TGTGCCAGCAGCCTCGGGACTAGTTATGGTGAGCAGTTCTTC. Translating it yields CASSLGTSYGEQFF.